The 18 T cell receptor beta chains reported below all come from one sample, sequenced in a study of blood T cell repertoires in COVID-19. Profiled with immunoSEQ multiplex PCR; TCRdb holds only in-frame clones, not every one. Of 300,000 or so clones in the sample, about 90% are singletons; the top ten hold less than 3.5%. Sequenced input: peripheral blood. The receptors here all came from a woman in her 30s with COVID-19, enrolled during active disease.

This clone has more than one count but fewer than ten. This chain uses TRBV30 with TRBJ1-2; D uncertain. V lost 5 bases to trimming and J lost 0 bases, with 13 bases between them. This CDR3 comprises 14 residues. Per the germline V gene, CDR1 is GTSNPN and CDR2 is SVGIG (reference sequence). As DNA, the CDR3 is TGTGCCTGGGCTGGAGGTGGGACTAACTATGGCTACACCTTC. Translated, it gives CAWAGGGTNYGYTF.

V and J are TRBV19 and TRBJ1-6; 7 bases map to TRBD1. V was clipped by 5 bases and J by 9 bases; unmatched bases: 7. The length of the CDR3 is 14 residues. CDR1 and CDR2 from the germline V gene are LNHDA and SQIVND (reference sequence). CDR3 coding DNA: TGTGCCAGTAGTCCGGACAGGATCGGTTCACCCCTCCACTTT. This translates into CASSPDRIGSPLHF. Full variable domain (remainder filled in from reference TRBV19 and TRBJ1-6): DGGITQSPKYLFRKEGQNVTLSCEQNLNHDAMYWYRQDPGQGLRLIYYSQIVNDFQKGDIAEGYSVSREKKESFPLTVTSAQKNPTAFYLCASSPDRIGSPLHFGNGTRLTVT.

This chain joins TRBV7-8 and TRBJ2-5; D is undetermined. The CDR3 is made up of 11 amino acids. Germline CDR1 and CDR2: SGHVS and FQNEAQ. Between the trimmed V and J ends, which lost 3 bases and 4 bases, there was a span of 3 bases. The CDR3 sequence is CASSFRETQYF. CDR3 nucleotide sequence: TGTGCCAGCAGCTTTCGAGAGACCCAGTACTTC. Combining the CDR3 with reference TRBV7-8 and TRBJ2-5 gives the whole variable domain GAGVSQSPRYKVAKRGQDVALRCDPISGHVSLFWYQQALGQGPEFLTYFQNEAQLDKSGLPSDRFFAERPEGSVSTLKIQRTQQEDSAVYLCASSFRETQYFGPGTRLLVL.

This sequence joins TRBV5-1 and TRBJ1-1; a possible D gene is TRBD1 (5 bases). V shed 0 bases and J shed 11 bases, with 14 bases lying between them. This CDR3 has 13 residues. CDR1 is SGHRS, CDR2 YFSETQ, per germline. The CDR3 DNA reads TGCGCCAGCAGCTTGGACGGCAGGGTGGATGCTTTCTTT. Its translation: CASSLDGRVDAFF.

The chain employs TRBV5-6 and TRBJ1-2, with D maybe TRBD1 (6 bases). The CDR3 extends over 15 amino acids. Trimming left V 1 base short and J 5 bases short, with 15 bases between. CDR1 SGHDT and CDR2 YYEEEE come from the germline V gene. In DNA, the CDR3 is TGTGCCAGCAGCTTGAAGTCAGGGGAGGGGTATGGCTACACCTTC. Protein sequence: CASSLKSGEGYGYTF. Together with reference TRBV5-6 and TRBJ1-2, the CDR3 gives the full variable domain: DAGVTQSPTHLIKTRGQQVTLRCSPKSGHDTVSWYQQALGQGPQFIFQYYEEEERQRGNFPDRFSGHQFPNYSSELNVNALLLGDSALYLCASSLKSGEGYGYTFGSGTRLTVV.

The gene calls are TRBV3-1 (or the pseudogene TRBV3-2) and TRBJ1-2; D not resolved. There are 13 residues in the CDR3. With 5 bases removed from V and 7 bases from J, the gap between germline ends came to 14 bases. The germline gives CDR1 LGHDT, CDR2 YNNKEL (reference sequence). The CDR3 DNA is TGTGCCAGCAGCGGTGAGACTCACCTTGGCTACACCTTC. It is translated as CASSGETHLGYTF.

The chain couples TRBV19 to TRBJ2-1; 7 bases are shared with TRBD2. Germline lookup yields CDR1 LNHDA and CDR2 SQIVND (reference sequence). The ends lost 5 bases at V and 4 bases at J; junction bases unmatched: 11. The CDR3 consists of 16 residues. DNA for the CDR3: TGTGCCAGTAGTGTTTGGGCGGGAGAAACTTACAATGAGCAGTTCTTC. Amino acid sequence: CASSVWAGETYNEQFF.

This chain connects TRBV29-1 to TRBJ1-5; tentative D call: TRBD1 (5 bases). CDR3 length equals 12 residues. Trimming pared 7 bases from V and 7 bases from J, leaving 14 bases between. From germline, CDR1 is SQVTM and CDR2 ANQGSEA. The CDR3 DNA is TGCAGCGGGGGGGAGGTCGGACAGCCCCAGCATTTT. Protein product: CSGGEVGQPQHF.

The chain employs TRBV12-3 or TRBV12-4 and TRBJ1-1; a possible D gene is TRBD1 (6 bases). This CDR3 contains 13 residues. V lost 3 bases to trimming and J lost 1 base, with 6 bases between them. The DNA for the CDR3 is TGTGCCAGCAGTTTCAGGGGGAACACTGAAGCTTTCTTT. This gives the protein CASSFRGNTEAFF.

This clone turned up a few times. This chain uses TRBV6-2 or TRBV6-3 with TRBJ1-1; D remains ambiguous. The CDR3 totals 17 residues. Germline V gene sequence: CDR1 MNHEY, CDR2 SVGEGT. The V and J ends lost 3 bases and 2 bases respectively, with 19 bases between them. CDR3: CASSYTMTEVYNTEAFF. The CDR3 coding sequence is TGTGCCAGCAGTTATACTATGACGGAGGTATACAACACTGAAGCTTTCTTT.

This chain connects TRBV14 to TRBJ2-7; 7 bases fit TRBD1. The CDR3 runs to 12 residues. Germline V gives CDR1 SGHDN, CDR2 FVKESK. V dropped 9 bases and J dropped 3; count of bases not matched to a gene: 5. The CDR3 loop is CASGQALYEQYF. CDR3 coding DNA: TGTGCCAGTGGACAGGCCCTCTACGAGCAGTACTTC.

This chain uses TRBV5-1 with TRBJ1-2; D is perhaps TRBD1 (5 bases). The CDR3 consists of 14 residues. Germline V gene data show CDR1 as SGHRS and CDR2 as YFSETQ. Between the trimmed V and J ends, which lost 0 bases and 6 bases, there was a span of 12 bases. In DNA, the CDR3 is TGCGCCAGCAGCTTGGAGGGGCGTTGGGATGGCTACACCTTC. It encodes CASSLEGRWDGYTF.

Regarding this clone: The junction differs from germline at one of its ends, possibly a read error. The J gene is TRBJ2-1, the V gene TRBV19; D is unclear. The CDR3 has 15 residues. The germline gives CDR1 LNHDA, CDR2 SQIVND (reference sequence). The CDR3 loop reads CASSIQMAASASLVF. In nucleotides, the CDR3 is TGTGCCAGTAGTATCCAGATGGCGGCATCGGCGAGTCTAGTCTTC.

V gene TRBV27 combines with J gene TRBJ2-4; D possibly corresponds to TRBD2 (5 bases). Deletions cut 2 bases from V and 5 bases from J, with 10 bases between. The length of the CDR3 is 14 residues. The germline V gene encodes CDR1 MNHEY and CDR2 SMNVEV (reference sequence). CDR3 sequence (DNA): TGTGCCAGCAGTTTAATAGGTAGCGAAAACATTCAGTACTTC. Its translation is CASSLIGSENIQYF.

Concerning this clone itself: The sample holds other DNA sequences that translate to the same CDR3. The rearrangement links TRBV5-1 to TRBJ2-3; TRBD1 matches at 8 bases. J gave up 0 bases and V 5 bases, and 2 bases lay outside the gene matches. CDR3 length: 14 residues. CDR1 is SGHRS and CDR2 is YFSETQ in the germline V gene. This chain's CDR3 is CASSRDRSTDTQYF. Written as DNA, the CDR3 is TGCGCCAGCAGTCGGGACAGGAGCACAGATACGCAGTATTTT.

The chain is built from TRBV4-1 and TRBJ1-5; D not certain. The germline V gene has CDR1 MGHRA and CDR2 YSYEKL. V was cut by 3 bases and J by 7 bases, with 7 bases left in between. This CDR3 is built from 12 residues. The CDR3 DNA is TGCGCCAGCAGCCAGACCGGGCAGCCCCAGCATTTT. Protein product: CASSQTGQPQHF.

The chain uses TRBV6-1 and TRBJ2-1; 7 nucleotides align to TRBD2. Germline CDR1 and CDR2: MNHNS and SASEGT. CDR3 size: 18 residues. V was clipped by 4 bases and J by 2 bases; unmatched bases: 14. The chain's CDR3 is CASSGLAVASATYNEQFF. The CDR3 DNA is TGTGCCAGCAGTGGGCTAGCGGTAGCCTCGGCGACCTACAATGAGCAGTTCTTC.

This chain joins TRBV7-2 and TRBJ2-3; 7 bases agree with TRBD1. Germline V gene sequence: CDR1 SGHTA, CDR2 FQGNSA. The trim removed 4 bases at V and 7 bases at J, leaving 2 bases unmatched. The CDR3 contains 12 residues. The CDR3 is CASSSRGNTQYF. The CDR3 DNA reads TGTGCCAGCAGCTCCAGGGGGAATACGCAGTATTTT.